The 10 T cell receptor beta chains given below trace back to one sample, sequenced in a study of CD8+ T cells in alopecia areata. cDNA prepared by RNA extraction and subsequent reverse transcription served as the template for sequencing. TCRdb keeps only in-frame clones here, not all; method: immunoSEQ multiplex PCR. Singletons are absent from the sample, which has 90,000 to 130,000 clones. Input material: lesional skin. All receptors derive from a C3H/HeJ mouse with alopecia areata. MHC haplotype here: H2-k.

A note on this clone: The listed genes are named as in mouse. The DNA ends 4 residues before the CDR3 does, and the rest of the CDR3 is filled in from the germline J gene. This chain uses TRBV1 with TRBJ2-7, with 8 positions matching TRBD1. CDR3 size: 15 residues. CDR1 is NSQYPW and CDR2 is LRSPGD in the germline V gene (reference sequence). V shed 3 bases, J shed 2 bases, and the junction held 6 bases outside the gene matches. The part of the CDR3 DNA that was read is TGCACCTGCAGTGCCATCCGGGACAGGACCTAT. Translation: CTCSAIRDRTY. The full CDR3 sequence reads CTCSAIRDRTYEQYF.

This clone was detected ten times or more. Mouse germline and gene names are used. This CDR3 is CASKPGQISYEQYF. CDR3 bases read: TGTGCCAGCAAACCGGGACAAATTTCCTAT. V usage is TRBV13-3 and J usage is TRBJ2-7; TRBD1 is a possible D gene (6 bases). The read ends 4 residues early relative to the CDR3; the germline J gene fills the gap. The germline V gene encodes CDR1 NNHDY and CDR2 SYVADS. With 6 bases removed from V and 1 base from J, the gap between germline ends came to 14 bases. The CDR3 is 14 residues long.

As regards this clone: The gene names given are mouse names. The CDR3 extends 4 residues past the end of the read, so its final part is completed from the germline J gene. The chain combines TRBV17 with TRBJ1-2; 10 nucleotides agree with TRBD1. V lost 5 bases to trimming and J lost 2 bases; unmatched junction nucleotides: 5. The CDR3 totals 15 residues. CDR1 MNHDT and CDR2 YYDKIL come from the germline V gene. The CDR3 reads CASSFGTGVNSDYTF. Partial CDR3 DNA: TGTGCTAGCAGTTTCGGGACAGGGGTGAACTCC.

Points on this clone: The gene names given are mouse names. The read terminates 4 residues before the CDR3 end, so the remaining end is supplied by the germline J gene. The V call is TRBV1, the J call TRBJ2-5, with 11 bases lining up with TRBD2. Germline CDR1 and CDR2: NSQYPW and LRSPGD (reference sequence). V dropped 1 base and J dropped 0; count of bases not matched to a gene: 3. The CDR3 runs to 17 residues. CDR3 sequence: CTCSAGGLGANQDTQYF. CDR3 bases read: TGCACCTGCAGTGCAGGGGGACTGGGGGCTAACCAAGAC.

On this clone: Germline and genes: mouse. With the read ending 4 residues before the CDR3 end, the germline J gene is used to fill in that end. The chain has TRBV1 and TRBJ2-1, with 8 bases lining up with TRBD2. There are 15 residues in the CDR3. The junction had 4 bases not matched to a gene; V was cut back by 2 bases and J by 4 bases. CDR1 and CDR2 (germline): NSQYPW, LRSPGD (reference sequence). Incomplete CDR3 DNA: TGCACCTGCAGTGCACGGGGGGGGCAGTATGCT. It specifies CTCSARGGQYA. Given in full, the CDR3 is CTCSARGGQYAEQFF.

This clone showed up just a few times. Gene names follow the mouse nomenclature. From the germline J gene comes the end of the CDR3, since the read stops 4 residues before it. J is TRBJ1-1 and V is TRBV13-3; the D is unclear. Germline V gene sequence: CDR1 NNHDY, CDR2 SYVADS. V lost 3 bases to trimming and J lost 2 bases, with 8 bases between them. The CDR3 is 13 amino acids. The CDR3: CASSGKGNTEVFF. Partial CDR3 DNA: TGTGCCAGCAGTGGAAAGGGTAACACA.

This clone was seen only a few times. Gene names are the mouse ones. The read comes to an end 4 residues before the CDR3 does, leaving the germline J gene to fill in the end. This rearrangement joins TRBV13-3 to TRBJ2-1; 9 bases line up with TRBD1. The germline V gene has CDR1 NNHDY and CDR2 SYVADS. The CDR3 contains 14 residues. J was trimmed by 6 bases and V by 5 bases; bases with no gene match: 6. CDR3: CASRPGTGRAEQFF. CDR3 DNA (partial): TGTGCCAGCAGGCCCGGGACAGGGCGTGCT.

Turning to this clone: Gene names are the mouse ones. Read coverage stops 4 residues before the CDR3 terminus; the germline J gene supplies the remainder. The chain employs TRBV13-1 and TRBJ2-5, with a possible D match to TRBD2 (5 bases). Germline V gene data show CDR1 as NSHNY and CDR2 as SYGAGN. The CDR3 consists of 12 residues. The sequenced CDR3 bases are TGTGCCAGCAGTCTGGGAAAAGAC. This translates into CASSLGKD. The CDR3 in full is CASSLGKDTQYF.

Concerning this clone: Gene names are mouse gene names. The CDR3 is cut off 4 residues early in the read; its end comes from the germline J gene. V usage is TRBV13-3 and J usage is TRBJ1-4, with D perhaps TRBD1 (5 bases). CDR3 length: 15 amino acids. CDR1 is NNHDY and CDR2 is SYVADS in the germline V gene. V lost 0 bases to trimming and J lost 6 bases, with 12 bases between them. The part of the CDR3 DNA that was read is TGTGCCAGCAGTGATGTCAGGGAGCGGGACGAA. Encoded protein: CASSDVRERDE. From start to end, the CDR3 is CASSDVRERDERLFF.

This clone was picked up a small number of times. Genes and germline come from the mouse. Sequencing ends 4 residues short of the CDR3 end; the germline J gene provides the rest. The gene calls are TRBV1 and TRBJ2-5; 9 nucleotides agree with TRBD1. The germline CDR1 and CDR2 sequences are NSQYPW and LRSPGD (reference sequence). The length of the CDR3 is 14 residues. CDR3 residues: CTCSGDRAKDTQYF. CDR3 bases read: TGCACCTGCAGTGGGGACAGGGCGAAAGAC.